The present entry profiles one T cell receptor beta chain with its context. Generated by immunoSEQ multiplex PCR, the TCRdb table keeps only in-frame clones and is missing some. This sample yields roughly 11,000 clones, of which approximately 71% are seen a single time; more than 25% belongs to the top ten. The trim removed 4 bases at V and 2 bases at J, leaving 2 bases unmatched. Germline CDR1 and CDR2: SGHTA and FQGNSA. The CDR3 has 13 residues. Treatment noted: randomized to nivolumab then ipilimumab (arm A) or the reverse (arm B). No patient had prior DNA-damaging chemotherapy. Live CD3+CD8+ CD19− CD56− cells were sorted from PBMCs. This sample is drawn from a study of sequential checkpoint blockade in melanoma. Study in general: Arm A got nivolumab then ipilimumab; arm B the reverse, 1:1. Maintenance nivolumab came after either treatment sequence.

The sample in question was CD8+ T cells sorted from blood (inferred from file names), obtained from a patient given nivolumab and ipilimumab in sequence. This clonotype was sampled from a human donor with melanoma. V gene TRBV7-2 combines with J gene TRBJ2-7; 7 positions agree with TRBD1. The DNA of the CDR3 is TGTGCCAGCAGCTGGACAGGTGCCTACGAGCAGTACTTC. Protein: CASSWTGAYEQYF.